The 22 T cell receptor beta chains given below trace back to one sample, sequenced in a study of shared clonotypes between healthy human individuals. Naive CD8 cells, CD45RO-negative and positively selected for CCR7, excluded terminally differentiated effector memory CD45RA+ cells. Generated by immunoSEQ multiplex PCR, the TCRdb table keeps only in-frame clones and is missing some. The data contain 630,000 or so clones, about 98% of them singletons. The specimen was naive CD8+ T cells sorted from blood. These receptors were obtained from a man aged 30 to 45 in good health.

The chain links TRBV2 to TRBJ2-1; D might be TRBD2 (5 bases). Trimming left V 3 bases short and J 2 bases short, with 11 bases between. Germline V gene sequence: CDR1 SNHLY, CDR2 FYNNEI. The CDR3 is 15 residues long. The CDR3 sequence is CASSERVSAYNEQFF. For the CDR3, the DNA is TGTGCCAGCAGTGAGCGGGTGTCGGCCTACAATGAGCAGTTCTTC.

The chain has TRBV11-2 and TRBJ2-3; D is unresolved. The CDR3 totals 13 residues. V was trimmed by 5 bases and J by 0 bases, leaving 6 bases between them. The V gene's germline CDR1 is SGHAT and CDR2 FQNNGV. In nucleotides, the CDR3 is TGTGCCAGCAGCCGGGCTAGCACAGATACGCAGTATTTT. Translating gives CASSRASTDTQYF.

The chain employs TRBV4-3 and TRBJ2-7; 8 bases line up with TRBD1. The CDR3 has 14 amino acids. The junction had 7 bases not matched to a gene; V was cut back by 6 bases and J by 3 bases. Germline assignment: CDR1 LGHNA and CDR2 YSLEER. Written as DNA, the CDR3 is TGCGCCAGCAGTCTCCAACAGGGGGTCTACGAGCAGTACTTC. Protein sequence: CASSLQQGVYEQYF.

The chain combines TRBV29-1 with TRBJ2-7, with a tentative D call TRBD2 (5 bases). CDR3 length: 10 amino acids. The germline gives CDR1 SQVTM, CDR2 ANQGSEA. V was pared by 5 bases and J by 6 bases, with 8 bases between. The CDR3 DNA is TGCAGCGTTAGCGGTGGCGAGCAGTACTTC. Translation gives CSVSGGEQYF.

The V gene is TRBV29-1, the J gene TRBJ2-1; maybe TRBD1 (5 bases). Per germline, CDR1 SQVTM and CDR2 ANQGSEA. V was trimmed by 5 bases and J by 7 bases, leaving 18 bases between them. The CDR3 covers 14 residues. CDR3 region: CSVKGLPITNEQFF. The DNA of the CDR3 is TGCAGCGTTAAGGGGCTTCCTATTACAAATGAGCAGTTCTTC.

J is TRBJ2-5 and V is TRBV15; 9 bases line up with TRBD1. The length of the CDR3 is 13 residues. CDR1 is LNHNV and CDR2 is YYDKDF in the germline V gene (reference sequence). The J segment lost 4 bases and the V segment lost 10 bases, leaving 7 bases of the junction unmatched. CDR3 amino acids: CASSDRGVETQYF. CDR3 DNA: TGTGCCAGTTCGGACAGGGGCGTAGAGACCCAGTACTTC.

To note about this clone: Within the sample, other DNA sequences also encode this same CDR3. This chain links TRBV27 with TRBJ1-5, with 8 bases lining up with TRBD1. The CDR3 runs 14 residues. CDR1 MNHEY and CDR2 SMNVEV come from the germline V gene (reference sequence). Losses at the gene ends were 6 bases for V and 4 bases for J; bases not matched to a gene: 5. The CDR3 loop is CASSRQGLNQPQHF. DNA for the CDR3: TGTGCCAGCAGCCGACAGGGGTTGAATCAGCCCCAGCATTTT.

The V and J genes are TRBV9 and TRBJ2-3, with 10 bases that match TRBD2. The CDR3 runs 16 residues. The V segment lost 4 bases and the J segment 5 bases; nucleotides outside the gene matches: 10. Germline V gene data show CDR1 as SGDLS and CDR2 as YYNGEE. The CDR3 coding sequence is TGTGCCAGCAGCTCAAGAGCGGGAGGGGCCGGAGATACGCAGTATTTT. Its translation is CASSSRAGGAGDTQYF. The complete variable domain, with remaining parts taken from reference TRBV9 and TRBJ2-3, reads DSGVTQTPKHLITATGQRVTLRCSPRSGDLSVYWYQQSLDQGLQFLIQYYNGEERAKGNILERFSAQQFPDLHSELNLSSLELGDSALYFCASSSRAGGAGDTQYFGPGTRLTVL.

The chain uses TRBV10-1 and TRBJ1-1; D might be TRBD1 (5 bases). Looked up from germline, CDR1 is WNHNN and CDR2 is SYGVQD (reference sequence). V dropped 0 bases and J dropped 6 bases, with 11 bases sitting between them. The CDR3 contains 14 residues. CDR3 sequence reads: CASSESARVAEAFF. The CDR3 DNA reads TGCGCCAGCAGTGAGTCAGCCAGGGTTGCTGAAGCTTTCTTT.

The CDR3 coding sequence is TGCAGCGTTGCCCCCTACAGGGGCGAGCAGTACTTC. The encoded protein is CSVAPYRGEQYF. V usage is TRBV29-1 and J usage is TRBJ2-7, with 7 positions matching TRBD1. With V trimmed by 4 bases and J by 6 bases, 6 bases remained unmatched. The CDR3 contains 12 residues. CDR1 SQVTM and CDR2 ANQGSEA come from the germline V gene.

The chain links TRBV5-4 to TRBJ2-5, with 7 nucleotides matching TRBD1. Germline CDR1 SGHNT, CDR2 YYREEE (reference sequence). J was trimmed by 2 bases and V by 2 bases; bases with no gene match: 6. This CDR3 is built from 15 residues. The CDR3 reads CASSFGQALQETQYF. CDR3 in DNA: TGTGCCAGCAGCTTCGGACAGGCCCTTCAAGAGACCCAGTACTTC.

The chain couples TRBV2 to TRBJ2-1; D unresolved. Trimming removed 0 bases from V and 4 bases from J, with 16 bases in between. Looked up from germline, CDR1 is SNHLY and CDR2 is FYNNEI. The CDR3 extends over 17 amino acids. The CDR3 DNA follows: TGTGCCAGCAGTGAAGCACCCAGGCCCCCGACTTACAATGAGCAGTTCTTC. This sequence encodes CASSEAPRPPTYNEQFF.

The chain employs TRBV7-6 and TRBJ1-4; D unclear. In germline, CDR1 is SGHVS, CDR2 FNYEAQ. V lost 1 base to trimming and J lost 4 bases, with 10 bases between them. CDR3 size: 15 residues. CDR3 in amino acids: CASSLDTPFNEKLFF. The CDR3 DNA reads as TGTGCCAGCAGCTTAGACACTCCCTTTAATGAAAAACTGTTTTTT.

The chain joins TRBV6-6 to TRBJ2-1, with 7 bases aligning to TRBD1. Germline CDR1 is MNHNY and CDR2 is SVGAGI (reference sequence). The length of the CDR3 is 16 residues. V gave up 2 bases and J gave up 5 bases; unmatched junction bases: 9. The CDR3 sequence is CASSYLTGAAHNEQFF. CDR3 DNA: TGTGCCAGCAGTTACCTAACAGGGGCGGCCCACAATGAGCAGTTCTTC.

Details on this clone: Other DNA sequences in the sample encode the same CDR3. The J gene is TRBJ2-7, the V gene TRBV5-1; 9 nucleotides align to TRBD1. The CDR3 extends over 14 amino acids. J lost 2 bases, V lost 3 bases, and 3 bases had no gene match. Germline V gene sequence: CDR1 SGHRS, CDR2 YFSETQ. CDR3 in amino acids: CASSSGQGPYEQYF. The DNA of the CDR3 is TGCGCCAGCAGCTCGGGACAGGGCCCCTACGAGCAGTACTTC.

A single count supports this clone. The chain combines TRBV15 with TRBJ2-7; 8 bases are shared with TRBD1. Losses at the gene ends were 0 bases for V and 0 bases for J; bases not matched to a gene: 13. Germline values: CDR1 LNHNV, CDR2 YYDKDF (reference sequence). This CDR3 has 19 residues. The CDR3 loop is CATSRDGAPDRGPSYEQYF. The CDR3 coding sequence is TGTGCCACCAGCAGAGATGGGGCCCCCGACAGGGGACCCTCCTACGAGCAGTACTTC. Filled out from reference TRBV15 and TRBJ2-7, the complete variable domain reads DAMVIQNPRYQVTQFGKPVTLSCSQTLNHNVMYWYQQKSSQAPKLLFHYYDKDFNNEADTPDNFQSRRPNTSFCFLDIRSPGLGDTAMYLCATSRDGAPDRGPSYEQYFGPGTRLTVT.

This clone was seen once. The rearrangement uses TRBV6-5 and TRBJ2-5, with D unclear. Germline CDR1 and CDR2: MNHEY and SVGAGI. CDR3 length: 14 residues. V lost 4 bases and J lost 5, with 14 bases in between. In nucleotides, the CDR3 is TGTGCCAGCAGTTTTTCGGCCACGCCGGAGACCCAGTACTTC. It encodes CASSFSATPETQYF.

This chain's CDR3 is CASLGTGGNQPQHF. For the CDR3, the DNA is TGTGCCAGCCTGGGGACAGGGGGCAATCAGCCCCAGCATTTT. V gene TRBV6-1 combines with J gene TRBJ1-5, with 10 bases matching TRBD1. After removal of 8 bases from V and 2 bases from J, the junction contained 3 bases not matched to a gene. The CDR3 consists of 14 residues. Germline-derived CDR1 and CDR2 are MNHNS and SASEGT.

The V and J genes are TRBV5-4 and TRBJ1-1, with 8 bases fitting TRBD1. This CDR3 spans 15 amino acids. The V gene end was trimmed by 4 bases and the J gene end by 7 bases; junction bases not matched to a gene: 12. Per germline, CDR1 SGHNT and CDR2 YYREEE (reference sequence). The CDR3 nucleotides read TGTGCCAGCAGCCAGGTGGGACAGGCCAATGTTGAAGCTTTCTTT. Residues: CASSQVGQANVEAFF.

This CDR3 reads CASSRPAVAVQETQYF. As DNA, the CDR3 is TGTGCCAGCAGCCGACCGGCGGTAGCGGTACAAGAGACCCAGTACTTC. V gene TRBV5-5 combines with J gene TRBJ2-5, with a tentative D call TRBD2 (6 bases). The length of the CDR3 is 16 residues. Trimming removed 4 bases from V and 2 bases from J, with 18 bases in between. Germline V gene sequence: CDR1 SGHKS, CDR2 YYEKEE (reference sequence).

V and J are TRBV9 and TRBJ2-1; no reliable D call. Germline V CDR1 and CDR2: SGDLS, YYNGEE. The CDR3 runs 13 residues. Trimming stripped 3 bases from V and 2 bases from J, with 6 bases between. The CDR3 coding sequence is TGTGCCAGCAGCGGGGGAACCTACAATGAGCAGTTCTTC. Its translation: CASSGGTYNEQFF.

The rearrangement joins TRBV19 to TRBJ2-7; weak D call: TRBD2 (5 bases). The germline V and J ends were trimmed by 5 bases and 4 bases, with 12 bases remaining between them. CDR1 is LNHDA and CDR2 is SQIVND in the germline V gene (reference sequence). There are 13 residues in the CDR3. CDR3 sequence reads: CASSLSGFYEQYF. The CDR3 coding sequence is TGTGCCAGTAGTCTCAGCGGATTTTACGAGCAGTACTTC.